This paragraph reports one T cell receptor beta chain. The protocol was immunoSEQ multiplex PCR, while the TCRdb copy is restricted to in-frame clones and leaves out a portion. This sample has around 190,000 clones, with nearly 90% found just once. The entry originates in a study of control samples from healthy donors and cancer patients. Trimming cost V 2 bases and J 2 bases; bases outside gene matches: 12. CDR3 length equals 18 residues. Germline V CDR1 and CDR2: SGHDT, YYEEEE. The sequencing sample was made of blood. This TCR was sampled from a woman in her forties or fifties in good health. The chain carries TRBV5-6 and TRBJ1-1, with 10 bases matching TRBD1. CDR3 protein: CASSFLLSGQGRNTEAFF. The CDR3 bases are TGTGCCAGCAGCTTCCTACTATCGGGACAGGGGAGAAACACTGAAGCTTTCTTT. The full variable domain, with the rest looked up from reference TRBV5-6 and TRBJ1-1, is DAGVTQSPTHLIKTRGQQVTLRCSPKSGHDTVSWYQQALGQGPQFIFQYYEEEERQRGNFPDRFSGHQFPNYSSELNVNALLLGDSALYLCASSFLLSGQGRNTEAFFGQGTRLTVV.